Listed below are T cell receptor beta chains from one sample, sequenced in a study of blood T cell repertoires in COVID-19. Sequenced by immunoSEQ multiplex PCR; TCRdb stores in-frame clones only, minus some. The sample holds 150,000 to 200,000 clones; 85% to 90% are singletons and the top ten take over 0.7%. Input material: peripheral blood. The receptors were sampled from a woman in her late teens or twenties who had recovered from COVID-19. The CDR3 runs from the conserved cysteine through the conserved F or W. D genes are given only for firm matches. The size of a clone is reported for some rows only, either as once, few or many, or as a class for expanded clones.

>NA|TRBV7-2|TRBJ2-3|TRBD2
TGTGCCAGCAGCTTTAGCGGGGGGTACTCAGATACGCAGTATTTT
CASSFSGGYSDTQYF
>NA|TRBV7-2|TRBJ2-7|NA
TGTGCCAGCAGCATCACCGGGGTCTACGAGCAGTACTTC
CASSITGVYEQYF
>NA|TRBV9|TRBJ2-3|TRBD2
TGTGCCAGCAGCGTAGAAAGCGGGAGGTTCACAGATACGCAGTATTTT
CASSVESGRFTDTQYF
>medium-sized|TRBV29-1|TRBJ1-3|NA
TGCAGCGTCGATGTGGGAGGTGGAAACACCATATATTTT
CSVDVGGGNTIYF
>NA|TRBV18|TRBJ2-7|TRBD2
TGTGCCAGCTCCCCTAGACTAGCGGGGTCCTCCTACGAGCAGTACTTC
CASSPRLAGSSYEQYF
>NA|TRBV7-3|TRBJ2-1|TRBD2
TGTGCCAGCAGCTTGACCAGCGGGAGATCCGGTGAGCAGTTCTTC
CASSLTSGRSGEQFF
>once|TRBV7-2|TRBJ1-1|NA
TGTGCCAGCAGCTTAGGCACAGGCCTAATGAACACTGAAGCTTTCTTT
CASSLGTGLMNTEAFF
>NA|TRBV9|TRBJ1-1|NA
TGTGCCAGCAGCGTGGGGGGGAGAAGGGAAGCTTTCTTT
CASSVGGRREAFF
>NA|TRBV5-1|TRBJ2-5|TRBD2
TGCGCCAGCAGCTTGAGGGTAGCGGGAGGGGAGGTGGAGACCCAGTACTTC
CASSLRVAGGEVETQYF
>NA|TRBV5-1|TRBJ1-1|NA
TGCGCCAGCAGCCCCTCGACAGGCAACACTGAAGCTTTCTTT
CASSPSTGNTEAFF
>NA|TRBV5-5|TRBJ2-7|NA
TGTGCCAGCAGGCCGGGGGGCGACGAGCAGTACTTC
CASRPGGDEQYF
>NA|TRBV28|TRBJ1-2|NA
TGTGCCAGCAGTTCCCTCAGGGAAGAGTATGGCTACACCTTC
CASSSLREEYGYTF
>NA|TRBV4-3|TRBJ1-1|NA
TGCGCCAGCAGCCAAGCAGGACAGAGGGGGAACACTGAAGCTTTCTTT
CASSQAGQRGNTEAFF
>few|TRBV6-5|TRBJ2-3|TRBD2
TGTGCCAGCAGTTACCTAGCGGGAGTTAGGGATACGCAGTATTTT
CASSYLAGVRDTQYF
>few|TRBV11-2|TRBJ2-7|TRBD1
TGTGCCAGCAGCTCACCCTCGGACAGGGCCGAGCAGTACTTC
CASSSPSDRAEQYF
>NA|TRBV23-1|TRBJ1-5|TRBD1
TGCGCCAGCTACGTCGACAGGGCTCAATATAGCAATCAGCCCCAGCATTTT
CASYVDRAQYSNQPQHF
>NA|TRBV6-6|TRBJ1-1|NA
TGTGCCAGCAGTTACCAGGGCCCTGAAGCTTTCTTT
CASSYQGPEAFF
>once|TRBV9|TRBJ2-2|NA
TGTGCCAGCAGCGTAGACCGGGGGACCGGGGAGCTGTTTTTT
CASSVDRGTGELFF
>few|TRBV5-8|TRBJ2-1|NA
TGTGCCAGCAGCTTGGGGGGGGTCCCCAGGGAGCTCTTC
CASSLGGVPRELF
>NA|TRBV6-5|TRBJ1-6|NA
TGTGCCAGCAGTACGGGGGTCCTTAATTCACCCCTCCACTTT
CASSTGVLNSPLHF
>NA|TRBV3-1/TRBV3-2|TRBJ2-3|TRBD2
TGTGCCAGCAGCCTACGGGAGGGGATGGCAGATACGCAGTATTTT
CASSLREGMADTQYF
>NA|TRBV2|TRBJ1-5|NA
TGTGCCAGCAGCGGGGGGCATTTT
CASSGGHF
>NA|TRBV19|TRBJ2-2|TRBD2
TGTGCCAGTCTCCGGACTAGCGGGGGGGCAAGCACCGGGGAGCTGTTTTTT
CASLRTSGGASTGELFF
>NA|TRBV9|TRBJ1-4|NA
TGTGCCAGCAGCGTAGGAGCAGGGCAGACGGATGAAAAACTGTTTTTT
CASSVGAGQTDEKLFF
>NA|TRBV6-2/TRBV6-3|TRBJ1-2|NA
TGTGCCAGCAGCCTCCCGACAGATAACTATGGCTACACCTTC
CASSLPTDNYGYTF
>few|TRBV4-1|TRBJ1-2|NA
TGCGCCAGCAGCCAAAGCGAACAGGGAGATAATGGCTACACCTTC
CASSQSEQGDNGYTF
>NA|TRBV4-3|TRBJ1-6|NA
TGCGCCAGCAGCCAAGATCGAACGGGAAATTCACCCCTCCACTTT
CASSQDRTGNSPLHF
>NA|TRBV2|TRBJ2-5|TRBD1
TGTGCCAGCAAAAAAGGGACAGGGGTTGCCGAGACCCAGTACTTC
CASKKGTGVAETQYF
>NA|TRBV19|TRBJ2-3|NA
TGTGCCAGTAGTATCCCGGGTGGGGTTGGAGGAAGGGATACGCAGTATTTT
CASSIPGGVGGRDTQYF
>NA|TRBV4-3|TRBJ2-1|TRBD2
TGCGCCAGCAGCCAAGAGGAGGGCAGGGGCAGCGGGAGGTTTGAGCAGTTCTTC
CASSQEEGRGSGRFEQFF
>NA|TRBV4-3|TRBJ1-3|NA
TGCGCCAGCAGCCAAGATGCAGGCCAAGGCTCTGGAAACACCATATATTTT
CASSQDAGQGSGNTIYF
>NA|TRBV2|TRBJ2-7|NA
TGTGCCAGCAGTGAGCGCGACTTCCCCTCCTACGAGCAGTACTTC
CASSERDFPSYEQYF
>NA|TRBV30|TRBJ2-1|TRBD2
TGTGCCTGGAGTTCAATCGGATCGGGACTAGCCTATGAGCAGTTCTTC
CAWSSIGSGLAYEQFF
>NA|TRBV9|TRBJ1-1|NA
TGTGCCAGCAGCGTATCGGGGGGAGTGAACACTGAAGCTTTCTTT
CASSVSGGVNTEAFF